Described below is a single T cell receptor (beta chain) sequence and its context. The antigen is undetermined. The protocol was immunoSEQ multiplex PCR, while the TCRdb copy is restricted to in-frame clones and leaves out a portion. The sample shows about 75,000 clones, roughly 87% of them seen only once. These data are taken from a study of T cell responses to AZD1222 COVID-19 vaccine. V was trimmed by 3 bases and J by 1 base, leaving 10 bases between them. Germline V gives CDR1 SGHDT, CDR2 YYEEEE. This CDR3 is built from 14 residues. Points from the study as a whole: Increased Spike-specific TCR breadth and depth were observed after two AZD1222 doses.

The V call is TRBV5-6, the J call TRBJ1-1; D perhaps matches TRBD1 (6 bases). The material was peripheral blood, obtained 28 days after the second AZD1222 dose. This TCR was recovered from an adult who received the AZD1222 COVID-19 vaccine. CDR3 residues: CASSSGRGNTEAFF. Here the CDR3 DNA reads TGTGCCAGCAGCTCCGGCAGGGGGAACACTGAAGCTTTCTTT.